This T cell receptor (beta chain) was observed in a study of shared clonotypes between healthy human individuals. Overall study context: Each donor contributed plates that comprised three CD4 naive, three CD4 memory, two CD8 naive and one CD8 memory.

This clone was seen once. There are 14 residues in the CDR3. Germline values: CDR1 MNHEY, CDR2 SVGAGI. V was pared by 2 bases and J by 2 bases, with 9 bases between. Clones were read by immunoSEQ multiplex PCR, and TCRdb kept only the in-frame ones, dropping some. Of approximately 1,000,000 clones listed, around 82% are singletons. Sequencing was done on a sample of memory CD4+ T cells from PBMCs. The sample's subset: CD45RA-negative fraction. The chain joins TRBV6-5 to TRBJ1-2; weak D call: TRBD1 (6 bases). This receptor was identified in a young man in good health. Some clones in this sample may be carry-over from other donors' samples. The CDR3 loop is CASSYRGGNYGYTF. CDR3 bases: TGTGCCAGCAGTTACCGAGGGGGGAACTATGGCTACACCTTC.